These T cell receptor beta chains were read from a single sample in a study of long-term antiretroviral therapy in people with HIV. The assay was immunoSEQ multiplex PCR, and TCRdb's table has in-frame clones only and misses some. The repertoire holds roughly 18,000 clones, with 80% to 95% as singletons. Sample: unsorted PBMCs, taken 0.6 years after starting antiretroviral therapy. The receptor source for this set is a woman in her thirties or forties with HIV. Each CDR3 is given with its conserved first and last residue. A D gene is named only where the DNA matches it firmly. Clone size is given for some rows only: seen once, a few or many times, or a class if the clone is expanded.

V gene: TRBV7-7; clone size: .; CDR3 length: 15; D gene: .; J gene: TRBJ2-5; CDR3 protein: CASSLARGREETQYF; CDR3 DNA: TGTGCTAGCAGCTTAGCTAGGGGCAGAGAAGAGACCCAGTACTTC
V gene: TRBV15; clone size: once; CDR3 length: 14; D gene: .; J gene: TRBJ1-5; CDR3 protein: CATSGQGSGQPQHF; CDR3 DNA: TGTGCCACCAGCGGTCAGGGAAGCGGCCAGCCCCAGCATTTT
V gene: TRBV30; clone size: .; CDR3 length: 12; D gene: .; J gene: TRBJ2-7; CDR3 protein: CASGRGSYEQYF; CDR3 DNA: TGTGCCTCCGGACGGGGCTCCTACGAGCAGTACTTC
V gene: TRBV7-2; clone size: .; CDR3 length: 18; D gene: TRBD2; J gene: TRBJ2-3; CDR3 protein: CASRGWTSGTPKGDTQYF; CDR3 DNA: TGTGCCAGCAGGGGGTGGACTAGCGGGACCCCCAAGGGGGATACGCAGTATTTT
V gene: TRBV19; clone size: .; CDR3 length: 16; D gene: TRBD1; J gene: TRBJ1-6; CDR3 protein: CASTYSGQVHNSPLHF; CDR3 DNA: TGTGCCAGTACCTACTCAGGACAGGTCCATAATTCACCCCTCCACTTT
V gene: TRBV5-5; clone size: .; CDR3 length: 14; D gene: .; J gene: TRBJ1-2; CDR3 protein: CASSLEAGGIGYTF; CDR3 DNA: TGTGCCAGCAGCCTGGAGGCTGGGGGGATAGGCTACACCTTC
V gene: TRBV7-9; clone size: .; CDR3 length: 13; D gene: .; J gene: TRBJ2-7; CDR3 protein: CASGIDSLYEQYF; CDR3 DNA: TGTGCCAGCGGGATAGACAGCCTCTACGAGCAGTACTTC
V gene: TRBV5-4; clone size: .; CDR3 length: 17; D gene: TRBD1; J gene: TRBJ2-5; CDR3 protein: CASSSQDRAAFRETQYF; CDR3 DNA: TGTGCCAGCAGCTCGCAGGACAGGGCCGCGTTCAGGGAGACCCAGTACTTC
V gene: TRBV10-3; clone size: .; CDR3 length: 17; D gene: .; J gene: TRBJ1-3; CDR3 protein: CAISESVGGSSGNTIYF; CDR3 DNA: TGTGCCATCAGTGAGTCGGTAGGGGGTTCGTCTGGAAACACCATATATTTT
V gene: TRBV18; clone size: once; CDR3 length: 16; D gene: TRBD1; J gene: TRBJ1-1; CDR3 protein: CASSPPGQEGSTEAFF; CDR3 DNA: TGTGCCAGCTCACCACCGGGACAGGAAGGTAGCACTGAAGCTTTCTTT
V gene: TRBV27; clone size: .; CDR3 length: 16; D gene: .; J gene: TRBJ1-5; CDR3 protein: CASSLKAGTSNQPQHF; CDR3 DNA: TGTGCCAGCAGTTTAAAGGCAGGGACATCCAATCAGCCCCAGCATTTT
V gene: TRBV10-3; clone size: .; CDR3 length: 15; D gene: .; J gene: TRBJ1-1; CDR3 protein: CAISGNPGGNTEAFF; CDR3 DNA: TGTGCCATCAGTGGAAACCCCGGGGGGAACACTGAAGCTTTCTTT
V gene: TRBV6-9; clone size: .; CDR3 length: 15; D gene: TRBD2; J gene: TRBJ2-7; CDR3 protein: CASSLRTSGNYEQYF; CDR3 DNA: TGTGCCAGCAGTCTTCGGACTAGCGGGAACTACGAGCAGTACTTC
V gene: TRBV30; clone size: once; CDR3 length: 17; D gene: TRBD1; J gene: TRBJ1-3; CDR3 protein: CAWIPIRQGTPGNTIYF; CDR3 DNA: TGTGCCTGGATACCGATAAGACAGGGAACTCCTGGAAACACCATATATTTT
V gene: TRBV28; clone size: .; CDR3 length: 11; D gene: .; J gene: TRBJ1-4; CDR3 protein: CASSPGRDVFF; CDR3 DNA: TGTGCCAGCAGTCCGGGACGGGATGTGTTTTTT
V gene: TRBV4-3; clone size: .; CDR3 length: 17; D gene: .; J gene: TRBJ1-3; CDR3 protein: CASSQDPGRSSGNTIYF; CDR3 DNA: TGCGCCAGCAGCCAAGATCCAGGGAGAAGCTCTGGAAACACCATATATTTT
V gene: TRBV7-8; clone size: .; CDR3 length: 15; D gene: .; J gene: TRBJ1-5; CDR3 protein: CASSHAHGRVQPQHF; CDR3 DNA: TGTGCCAGCAGCCACGCCCACGGCAGGGTTCAGCCCCAGCATTTT
V gene: TRBV5-1; clone size: .; CDR3 length: 16; D gene: TRBD1; J gene: TRBJ1-4; CDR3 protein: CASSLNRGPTNEKLFF; CDR3 DNA: TGCGCCAGCAGCTTAAACAGGGGGCCAACTAATGAAAAACTGTTTTTT
V gene: TRBV7-2; clone size: .; CDR3 length: 13; D gene: .; J gene: TRBJ1-1; CDR3 protein: CASSFNAGPEAFF; CDR3 DNA: TGTGCCAGCAGCTTCAACGCGGGTCCTGAAGCTTTCTTT
V gene: TRBV6-5; clone size: .; CDR3 length: 14; D gene: .; J gene: TRBJ1-6; CDR3 protein: CASSVHENPSPLHF; CDR3 DNA: TGTGCCAGCAGTGTACACGAAAACCCCTCACCCCTCCACTTT
V gene: TRBV7-9; clone size: .; CDR3 length: 12; D gene: .; J gene: TRBJ1-5; CDR3 protein: CASSHENQPQHF; CDR3 DNA: TGTGCCAGCAGCCACGAAAATCAGCCCCAGCATTTT
V gene: TRBV29-1; clone size: .; CDR3 length: 14; D gene: .; J gene: TRBJ1-1; CDR3 protein: CSVRGAGGNTEAFF; CDR3 DNA: TGCAGCGTTAGGGGGGCTGGAGGAAACACTGAAGCTTTCTTT
V gene: TRBV18; clone size: .; CDR3 length: 19; D gene: TRBD1; J gene: TRBJ2-2; CDR3 protein: CASSPFSTGTESNTGELFF; CDR3 DNA: TGTGCCAGCTCACCCTTTAGTACAGGGACAGAATCGAACACCGGGGAGCTGTTTTTT
V gene: TRBV6-6; clone size: few; CDR3 length: 14; D gene: .; J gene: TRBJ1-6; CDR3 protein: CASKSEGDNSPLHF; CDR3 DNA: TGTGCCAGCAAGTCGGAAGGGGATAATTCACCCCTCCACTTT
V gene: TRBV18; clone size: .; CDR3 length: 15; D gene: .; J gene: TRBJ1-4; CDR3 protein: CASSPQPATNEKLFF; CDR3 DNA: TGTGCCAGCTCACCACAGCCTGCAACTAATGAAAAACTGTTTTTT
V gene: TRBV6-5; clone size: .; CDR3 length: 14; D gene: .; J gene: TRBJ1-3; CDR3 protein: CASSYGYHSNTIYF; CDR3 DNA: TGTGCCAGCAGTTACGGTTATCATAGTAACACCATATATTTT
V gene: TRBV30; clone size: .; CDR3 length: 14; D gene: .; J gene: TRBJ1-3; CDR3 protein: CAWSLLGFRNTIYF; CDR3 DNA: TGTGCCTGGAGCCTATTGGGTTTTAGAAACACCATATATTTT
V gene: TRBV4-1; clone size: once; CDR3 length: 15; D gene: TRBD1; J gene: TRBJ1-4; CDR3 protein: CASSQGDRVNEKLFF; CDR3 DNA: TGCGCCAGCAGCCAAGGGGACAGGGTTAATGAAAAACTGTTTTTT
V gene: TRBV29-1; clone size: .; CDR3 length: 13; D gene: .; J gene: TRBJ1-4; CDR3 protein: CSVPSGTDEKLFF; CDR3 DNA: TGCAGCGTACCCTCCGGGACGGATGAAAAACTGTTTTTT
V gene: TRBV7-2; clone size: .; CDR3 length: 16; D gene: .; J gene: TRBJ1-2; CDR3 protein: CASSLTPREGGYGYTF; CDR3 DNA: TGTGCCAGCAGCCTAACGCCGAGGGAGGGAGGATACGGCTACACCTTC
V gene: TRBV9; clone size: .; CDR3 length: 16; D gene: .; J gene: TRBJ1-2; CDR3 protein: CASSVDIGGAGYGYTF; CDR3 DNA: TGTGCCAGCAGCGTAGATATCGGGGGCGCCGGCTATGGCTACACCTTC
V gene: TRBV14; clone size: .; CDR3 length: 14; D gene: .; J gene: TRBJ2-7; CDR3 protein: CASSPGTISYEQYF; CDR3 DNA: TGTGCCAGCAGTCCCGGGACAATCTCCTACGAGCAGTACTTC
V gene: TRBV18; clone size: .; CDR3 length: 14; D gene: .; J gene: TRBJ2-7; CDR3 protein: CASSPTGQSHEQYF; CDR3 DNA: TGTGCCAGCTCACCCACCGGGCAGTCCCACGAGCAGTACTTC
V gene: TRBV27; clone size: .; CDR3 length: 13; D gene: TRBD1; J gene: TRBJ2-7; CDR3 protein: CASSSGQTYEQYF; CDR3 DNA: TGTGCCAGCAGTTCGGGACAGACCTACGAGCAGTACTTC
V gene: TRBV6-1; clone size: .; CDR3 length: 15; D gene: TRBD1; J gene: TRBJ1-2; CDR3 protein: CASSANRDRDYGYTF; CDR3 DNA: TGTGCCAGCAGTGCCAACCGGGACAGGGACTATGGCTACACCTTC
V gene: TRBV5-8; clone size: .; CDR3 length: 15; D gene: TRBD1; J gene: TRBJ1-2; CDR3 protein: CASSIGQGPSYGYTF; CDR3 DNA: TGTGCCAGCAGCATAGGACAGGGGCCTTCCTATGGCTACACCTTC
V gene: TRBV4-3; clone size: .; CDR3 length: 15; D gene: .; J gene: TRBJ2-7; CDR3 protein: CASSLTRTGSFEQYF; CDR3 DNA: TGCGCCAGCAGCCTTACCCGGACGGGTAGTTTCGAGCAGTACTTC
V gene: TRBV7-9; clone size: once; CDR3 length: 18; D gene: TRBD2; J gene: TRBJ2-1; CDR3 protein: CASQQGLAGKSSYNEQFF; CDR3 DNA: TGTGCCAGTCAGCAGGGACTAGCGGGCAAAAGCTCCTACAATGAGCAGTTCTTC
V gene: TRBV5-5; clone size: once; CDR3 length: 15; D gene: .; J gene: TRBJ1-2; CDR3 protein: CASSLTRWANYGYTF; CDR3 DNA: TGTGCCAGCAGCTTGACGCGTTGGGCTAACTATGGCTACACCTTC
V gene: TRBV11-2; clone size: .; CDR3 length: 16; D gene: TRBD2; J gene: TRBJ2-7; CDR3 protein: CASSFIWLADSYEQYF; CDR3 DNA: TGTGCCAGCAGCTTTATTTGGCTAGCGGACTCCTACGAGCAGTACTTC
V gene: TRBV5-1; clone size: .; CDR3 length: 16; D gene: TRBD1; J gene: TRBJ1-3; CDR3 protein: CASSPQGGFGGNTIYF; CDR3 DNA: TGCGCCAGCAGCCCCCAGGGGGGCTTTGGTGGAAACACCATATATTTT
V gene: TRBV25-1; clone size: .; CDR3 length: 16; D gene: .; J gene: TRBJ2-5; CDR3 protein: CASSVSGRLAKETQYF; CDR3 DNA: TGTGCCAGCAGTGTTAGCGGCAGGCTAGCGAAAGAGACCCAGTACTTC
V gene: TRBV25-1; clone size: once; CDR3 length: 12; D gene: .; J gene: TRBJ1-1; CDR3 protein: CASSLGNTEAFF; CDR3 DNA: TGTGCCAGCTCCCTGGGGAACACTGAAGCTTTCTTT